This TCR beta chain is drawn from a study of regulatory T cells in long-lasting Graves disease (dated by TCRdb to the early 2020s). About the study as a whole: Patients with newly diagnosed Graves' disease had been on antithyroid drugs for under 3 months. This study used TCR sequencing and RNA sequencing of peripheral blood to compare persistent Graves' disease patients against newly diagnosed Graves' disease patients. The study took place in China and was registered as a clinical trial. A total of around 35 samples were covered by TCR sequencing, comprising approximately 13 persistent and 20 or so newly diagnosed Graves' disease patients. Study-wide findings and limitations: Peripheral blood alone was examined, since thyroid tissue, which constituted the primary lesion, could not be accessed. The authors noted that the small sample size was a limitation that may lower accuracy. Sequencing and analysis were limited to the TCR beta chain. Lower TCR Shannon entropy and fewer highly expanded clones were observed in persistent Graves' disease patients than in newly diagnosed patients, which suggested clonal expansion. TRBV28, TRBJ1-2 and TRBJ2-5 were preferentially used in persistent disease, while TRBV20-1 and TRBJ2-1 were favored in newly diagnosed disease. Persistent patients shared more public clonotypes among themselves (around 2,800) than newly diagnosed patients did (more than 850).

The time point label, read with the paper, signifies: newly diagnosed GD, antithyroid drugs for less than 3 months. RNA was extracted from PBMCs in TRIzol for both TCR sequencing and RNA sequencing. The diagnosis of Graves' disease followed American Thyroid Association guidelines. Recruitment of patients was carried out at an endocrinology department in Xi'an, China. Each patient gave approximately 9 milliliters of peripheral blood, collected in an EDTA anticoagulant tube. PBMCs were isolated by Ficoll Paque Plus density gradient separation without further T cell sorting. An Agilent 2100 Bioanalyzer and agarose gel were used to check RNA quality, while a NanoDrop 2000 measured RNA concentration. Inclusive of the bounding cysteine and phenylalanine, the CDR3 is 13 residues long. Only the CDR3 DNA is retained, 39 bases long and in frame from the first base. V sheds 6 bases and J sheds 10 bases, leaving 16 bases between their ends. CDR1 and CDR2 were assigned from the germline V gene (reference sequence) as LNHDA and SQIVND.

Worth noting for this clonotype: Its antigen is currently not known. Base qualities are missing; no much larger clone stands one base away.

The receptor library was made with multiplex PCR. The sequencing machine was an Illumina HiSeq 4000. iRepertoire HTBI primers and Arm-PCR amplification of CDR3 regions were used to construct TCR beta libraries. Before sequencing, the PCR products underwent gel purification. As for the authors' bioinformatics: A total of some 65 TRBV and 14 TRBJ segments were identified across samples and were used for gene usage analysis of CDR3 amino acid clonotypes. COPE and FqMerger were used to merge filtered high-quality paired reads into contigs. BLAST was used to align contigs to the IMGT TRBV, TRBD and TRBJ reference genes, and CDR3 was defined following IMGT. Any clonotype with a frequency above 0.1% was classified as a highly expanded clone. Repertoire diversity was measured by Shannon entropy, and V-J evenness by the Gini coefficient. A clonotype was considered public if more than one individual shared it. Clones were called with MiXCR by TCRdb after fastp trimmed the public reads at Q25, and only in-frame beta chains were retained. Rows with one shared CDR3 protein collapse into an entry with the most common genes and DNA. For this entry, the V and J calls and clone size follow TCRdb and not the study's own pipeline. Across this sample there are about 440,000 distinct CDR3 sequences, with roughly 15% seen only once. About 10% of the sample belongs to the ten largest clones.

These data were likewise used in another study, on T cells in Graves' hyperthyroidism and ophthalmopathy. The second study's paper adds: A patient counted as having stable Graves' hyperthyroidism if no progression to ophthalmopathy occurred over 18 months of follow-up. Hyperthyroidism patients were newly diagnosed, had a disease duration of under 2 months, and were aged 18 to 65 years. The study excluded patients with uncontrolled infections, other autoimmune diseases, pregnancy or lactation. Diagnoses relied on clinical symptoms, serum thyroxine and TRAb, thyroid ultrasound and orbital computed tomography. A first-round RT-PCR of the TCR CDR3 used the HTBI primer set with the Qiagen OneStep RT-PCR kit. Most expanded thyroid clonotypes (frequency above 0.001) were also detected in blood, suggesting blood repertoires may reflect thyroid immune responses. Ophthalmopathy was separated from stable hyperthyroidism by a 13 V-J signature model, with around 88% sensitivity and about 81% specificity obtained in cross-validation and 80%/75% obtained in testing. In validation, progression to ophthalmopathy was predicted by the model with nearly 71% sensitivity and roughly 76% specificity, a median of approximately 6.5 months before onset. TCR V-J signatures able to tell the groups apart were searched for in a discovery cohort of some 97 patients, of whom more than 40 had Graves' ophthalmopathy and about 55 had stable Graves' hyperthyroidism. Prospective prediction of ophthalmopathy was tested in an independent validation cohort of some 19 hyperthyroidism patients and around 16 patients who later progressed to ophthalmopathy. The 90 to 100 discovery patients were randomly divided into training and test sets at a 7:3 ratio. The study also compared thyroid tissue and blood T-cell repertoires from five or six Graves' hyperthyroidism patients. Once sampling was done, hyperthyroidism patients were given methimazole at a starting dose of 30 mg daily, whereas ophthalmopathy patients were given high-dose intravenous methylprednisolone. The libraries were constructed in a second round of multiplex PCR and then size-selected and purified. Sequencing of the libraries was done on an Illumina HiSeq2000 using paired-end 100 bp reads. SOAPnuke was used to process the raw data, throwing out any read that contained adapters or uncalled bases, had a mean Phred below 15, or lacked an exact constant-primer or identifier match. COPE v1.2.5 was used to merge high-quality paired reads, and clonotypes were defined as unique nucleotide sequences. MiTCR v1.1 was used to align the clonotypes against IMGT TRBV, TRBD and TRBJ reference segments. Only V-J combinations with frequency above 0.0001, covering approximately 99% of repertoires, were analysed. A TCS score was defined as the ratio between F50 (clonal expansion) and ExV (chaos), using BLOSUM62-based TCRdist between CDR3 peptides within each V-J. Welch's t-statistics and random forest reduced 514 V-J features to under 15, which were used in a naive Bayes classifier (R e1071). Sample size was not statistically predetermined, and investigators were not blinded to group allocation. TCR Vbeta CDR3 sequencing of 120 to 150 peripheral blood samples (under 45 ophthalmopathy, 75 to 80 hyperthyroidism and roughly 17 progressor patients) is reported in the paper.

Sequences were derived from peripheral blood mononuclear cells (PBMCs), sampled at new diagnosis, from a patient treated with antithyroid drugs. Recombination connected TRBV19 to TRBJ1-5, with no confidently assigned D gene. This receptor was obtained from a woman in her twenties or thirties with Graves disease. Donor details come from another sample of the same person, matched by shared clones. The DNA sequence is given as TGTGCCAGTAGAGGTGGGGTCCGGGGTCCCCAGCATTTT. This codes for CASRGGVRGPQHF.